This T cell receptor (beta chain) was captured in a study of blood T cell repertoires in COVID-19. Study as a whole: Sites in the United States, Italy and Spain provided acute and convalescent COVID-19 samples. T cells, B-cell-depleted T cells, or PBMCs provided the cDNA or gDNA that served as material.

Details on this clone: Additional DNA sequences in this sample encode the identical CDR3.

Trimming removed 2 bases from V and 3 bases from J; junction bases left unmatched: 6. The germline CDR1 and CDR2 sequences are MNHEY and SVGAGI. The CDR3 length is 15 residues. Study processing details: Estimates of nucleated cell counts were drawn from the amplification of reference gene primers. TCRdb's copy holds only in-frame clones and misses some; the assay was immunoSEQ multiplex PCR. V and J calls and clone size are given by that table; D and trimming were obtained from the DNA. This sample carries some 100,000 clones, roughly nine tenths of them seen once, and the ten largest clones take about 7.4%.

The specimen sequenced was peripheral blood. This rearrangement joins TRBV6-5 to TRBJ2-7; 8 bases align to TRBD1. The clonotype comes from a man aged 70 or older who had recovered from COVID-19. CDR3 DNA: TGTGCCAGCAGTTACAGCACAGGGGGAATCTACGAGCAGTACTTC. Translating it yields CASSYSTGGIYEQYF.